The clone carrying this T cell receptor (beta chain) was seen repeatedly, ten times or more. Per sample, a minimum of 6 million PBMCs were isolated. No fewer than 5.5 micrograms of total RNA were isolated from every sample. The CDR3 totals 13 residues. Germline values: CDR1 MNHEY, CDR2 SVGAGI. The V and J ends lost 9 bases and 5 bases respectively, with 17 bases between them. This record belongs to a study of blood T cells in healthy people across ages. Primed by a sample-barcoded 5' primer and a J-beta primer mix, a second PCR proceeded for roughly 7 to 12 cycles. TCRdb analysed the 5' RACE reads with MiXCR anew, one entry per CDR3 protein. The sample carries roughly 800,000 distinct CDR3 sequences, around 36% recorded once.

The origin of this receptor is a man aged 18 to 30 in good health. Material for sequencing was blood. This chain joins TRBV6-5 and TRBJ2-7; TRBD1 might be the D (5 bases). CDR3 sequence reads: CASRQYQADEQYF. CDR3 nucleotides: TGTGCCAGTAGACAGTACCAGGCGGACGAGCAGTACTTC.